This record covers a single T cell receptor beta chain. Antigen specificity is unknown. The junction shows a germline mismatch at one end, possibly a read error. The CDR3 sequence is 13 residues long. The germline gives CDR1 LGHNA, CDR2 YNFKEQ. PCR amplification relied on 60 Vbeta primers (plus 13 Jbeta primers). Assay: immunoSEQ multiplex PCR; the TCRdb copy retains only in-frame clones and omits some. The sample totals about 52,000 clones; its top ten clones hold around 12%. This specimen belongs to a study of cytomegalovirus exposure and HLA in healthy donors. Study-level findings and limits: CMV serostatus was the only recorded immune exposure for donors.

The TCR originated in a woman aged 60-70 years in good health and CMV-seropositive. Sequencing was done on a sample of PBMCs. The gene calls are TRBV4-2 and TRBJ2-2; D is unresolved. This CDR3 is CTSSQDPTGELFF. As DNA, the CDR3 is TGTACCAGCAGCCAAGACCCAACCGGGGAGCTGTTTTTT.